The clone carrying this T cell receptor beta chain came up a few times. The method was immunoSEQ multiplex PCR; TCRdb's version includes in-frame clones alone and lacks a portion of them. The sample records about 460,000 clones, approximately 71% being singletons. This CDR3 spans 14 amino acids. CDR1 LGHNA and CDR2 YNFKEQ come from the germline V gene. V was cut by 4 bases and J by 2 bases, with 12 bases left in between. This record belongs to a study of shared clonotypes between healthy human individuals. The sequenced sample was PBMCs. The source is a woman in her thirties or forties in good health. Some clones in this sample may be carry-over from other donors' samples. J is TRBJ2-7 and V is TRBV4-2; a weak D match, TRBD1 (6 bases). Here the CDR3 reads CASSPTGQTYEQYF. In DNA form, the CDR3 reads TGTGCCAGCAGCCCTACGGGACAAACCTACGAGCAGTACTTC.